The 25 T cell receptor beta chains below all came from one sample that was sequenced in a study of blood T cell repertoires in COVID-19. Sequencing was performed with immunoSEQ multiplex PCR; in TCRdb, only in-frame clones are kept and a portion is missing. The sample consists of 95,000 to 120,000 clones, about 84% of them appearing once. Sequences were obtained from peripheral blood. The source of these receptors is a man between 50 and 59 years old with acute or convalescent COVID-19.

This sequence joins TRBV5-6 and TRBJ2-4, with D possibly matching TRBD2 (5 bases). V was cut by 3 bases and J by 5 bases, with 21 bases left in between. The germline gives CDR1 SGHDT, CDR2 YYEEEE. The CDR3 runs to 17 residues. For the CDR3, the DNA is TGTGCCAGCAGCTCTGGCCATACGACATGGGGAGAAAACATTCAGTACTTC. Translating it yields CASSSGHTTWGENIQYF.

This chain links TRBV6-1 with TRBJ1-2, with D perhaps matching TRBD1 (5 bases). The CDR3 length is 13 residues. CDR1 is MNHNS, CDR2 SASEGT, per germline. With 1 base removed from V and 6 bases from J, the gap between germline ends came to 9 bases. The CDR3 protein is CASSEGGSDGYTF. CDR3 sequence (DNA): TGTGCCAGCAGTGAAGGGGGCAGCGATGGCTACACCTTC.

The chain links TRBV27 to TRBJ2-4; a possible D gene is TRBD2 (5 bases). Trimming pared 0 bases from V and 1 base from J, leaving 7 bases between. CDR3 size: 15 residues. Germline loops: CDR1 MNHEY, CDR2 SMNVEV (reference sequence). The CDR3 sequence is CASSLSWTAKNIQYF. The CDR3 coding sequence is TGTGCCAGCAGTTTATCCTGGACTGCCAAAAACATTCAGTACTTC.

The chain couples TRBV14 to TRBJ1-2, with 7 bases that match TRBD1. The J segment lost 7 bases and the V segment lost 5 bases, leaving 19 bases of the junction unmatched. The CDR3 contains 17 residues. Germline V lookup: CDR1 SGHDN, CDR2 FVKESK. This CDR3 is CASSSQYLSGGFGGYTF. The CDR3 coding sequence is TGTGCCAGCAGCTCTCAATATCTGTCAGGGGGTTTCGGTGGCTACACCTTC.

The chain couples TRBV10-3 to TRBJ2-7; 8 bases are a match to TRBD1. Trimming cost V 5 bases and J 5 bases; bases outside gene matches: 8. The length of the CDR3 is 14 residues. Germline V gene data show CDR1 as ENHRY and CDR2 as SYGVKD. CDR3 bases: TGTGCCATCAGTTCCTGGACAGGGAACAACGAGCAGTACTTC. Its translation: CAISSWTGNNEQYF.

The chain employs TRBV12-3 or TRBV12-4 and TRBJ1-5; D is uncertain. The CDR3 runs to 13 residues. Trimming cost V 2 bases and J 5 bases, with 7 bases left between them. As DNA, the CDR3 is TGTGCCAGCAGTTTATATGCGGATCAGCCCCAGCATTTT. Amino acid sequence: CASSLYADQPQHF.

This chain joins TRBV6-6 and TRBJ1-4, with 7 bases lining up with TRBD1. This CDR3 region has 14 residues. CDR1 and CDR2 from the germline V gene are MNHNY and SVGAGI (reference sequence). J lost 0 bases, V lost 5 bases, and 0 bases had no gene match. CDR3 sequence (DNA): TGTGCCAGCAGTGGACAGGCAACTAATGAAAAACTGTTTTTT. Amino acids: CASSGQATNEKLFF.

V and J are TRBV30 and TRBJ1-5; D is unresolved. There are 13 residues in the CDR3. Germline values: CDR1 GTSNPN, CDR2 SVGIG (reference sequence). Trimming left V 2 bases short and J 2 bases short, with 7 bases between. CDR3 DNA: TGTGCCTGGAGTCCCCATCGCAATCAGCCCCAGCATTTT. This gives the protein CAWSPHRNQPQHF.

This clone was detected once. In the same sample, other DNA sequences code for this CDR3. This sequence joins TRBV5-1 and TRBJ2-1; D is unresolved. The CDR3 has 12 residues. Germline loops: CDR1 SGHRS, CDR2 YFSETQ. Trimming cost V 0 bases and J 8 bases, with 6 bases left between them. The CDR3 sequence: CASSLGLDEQFF. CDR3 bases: TGCGCCAGCAGCTTGGGGTTAGATGAGCAGTTCTTC.

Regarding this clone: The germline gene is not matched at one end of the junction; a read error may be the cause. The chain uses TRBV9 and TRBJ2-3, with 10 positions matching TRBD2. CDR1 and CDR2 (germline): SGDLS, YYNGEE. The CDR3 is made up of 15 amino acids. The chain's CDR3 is CASSVAERGGQLQYF. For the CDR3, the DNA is TGCGCCAGCAGCGTAGCGGAGCGGGGGGGCCAGCTGCAGTATTTT. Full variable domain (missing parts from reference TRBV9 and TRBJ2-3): DSGVTQTPKHLITATGQRVTLRCSPRSGDLSVYWYQQSLDQGLQFLIQYYNGEERAKGNILERFSAQQFPDLHSELNLSSLELGDSALYFCASSVAERGGQLQYFGPGTRLTVL.

The CDR3 DNA reads as TGCGCCAGCAGCCAAGTAAATTTTCTAGGGGGAGATAACTATGGCTACACCTTC. It yields the protein CASSQVNFLGGDNYGYTF. V gene TRBV4-1 combines with J gene TRBJ1-2, with D possibly being TRBD1 (6 bases). Germline CDR1 and CDR2: MGHRA and YSYEKL. Trimming pared 1 base from V and 1 base from J, leaving 19 bases between. The CDR3 extends over 18 amino acids.

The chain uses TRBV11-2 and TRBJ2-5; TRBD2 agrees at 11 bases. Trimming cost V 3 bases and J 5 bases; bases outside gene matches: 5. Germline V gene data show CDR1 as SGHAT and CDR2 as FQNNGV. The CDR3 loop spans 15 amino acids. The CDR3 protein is CASSFGTSGGETQYF. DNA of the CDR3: TGTGCCAGCAGCTTCGGGACTAGCGGTGGGGAGACCCAGTACTTC.

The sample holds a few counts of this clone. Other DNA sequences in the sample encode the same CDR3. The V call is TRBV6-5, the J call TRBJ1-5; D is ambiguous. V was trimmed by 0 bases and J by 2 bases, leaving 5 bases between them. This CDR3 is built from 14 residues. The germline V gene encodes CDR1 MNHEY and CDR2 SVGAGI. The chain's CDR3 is CASSYSGGNQPQHF. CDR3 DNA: TGTGCCAGCAGTTACTCGGGCGGCAATCAGCCCCAGCATTTT.

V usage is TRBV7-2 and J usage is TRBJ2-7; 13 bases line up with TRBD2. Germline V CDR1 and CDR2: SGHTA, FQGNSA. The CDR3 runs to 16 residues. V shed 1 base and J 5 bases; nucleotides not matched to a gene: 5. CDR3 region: CASSLGTSGGLNEQYF. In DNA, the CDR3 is TGTGCCAGCAGCTTAGGGACTAGCGGGGGCTTGAACGAGCAGTACTTC.

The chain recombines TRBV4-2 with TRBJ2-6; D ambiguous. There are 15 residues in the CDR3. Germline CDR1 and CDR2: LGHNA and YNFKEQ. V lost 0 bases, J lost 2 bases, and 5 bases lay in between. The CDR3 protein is CASSQEEAGANVLTF. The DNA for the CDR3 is TGTGCCAGCAGCCAAGAAGAGGCTGGGGCCAACGTCCTGACTTTC.

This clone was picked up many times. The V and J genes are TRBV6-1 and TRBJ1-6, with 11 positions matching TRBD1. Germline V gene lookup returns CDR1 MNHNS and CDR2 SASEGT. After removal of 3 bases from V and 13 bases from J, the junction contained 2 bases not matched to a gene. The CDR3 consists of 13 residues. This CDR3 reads CASSEDRGLPLHF. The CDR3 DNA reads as TGTGCCAGCAGTGAGGACAGGGGGCTGCCCCTCCACTTT.

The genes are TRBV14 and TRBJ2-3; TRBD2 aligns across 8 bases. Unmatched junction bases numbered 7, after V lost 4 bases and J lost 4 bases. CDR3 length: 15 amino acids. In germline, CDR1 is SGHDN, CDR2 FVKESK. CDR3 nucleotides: TGTGCCAGCAGCCGAAACGGGGGGGAGTCAGATACGCAGTATTTT. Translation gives CASSRNGGESDTQYF.

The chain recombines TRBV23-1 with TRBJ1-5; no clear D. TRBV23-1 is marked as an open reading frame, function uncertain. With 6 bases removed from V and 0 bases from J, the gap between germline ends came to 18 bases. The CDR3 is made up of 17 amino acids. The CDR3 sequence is CASSQPRYGSSNQPQHF. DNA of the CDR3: TGCGCCAGCAGCCAGCCGCGTTATGGGAGTAGCAATCAGCCCCAGCATTTT.

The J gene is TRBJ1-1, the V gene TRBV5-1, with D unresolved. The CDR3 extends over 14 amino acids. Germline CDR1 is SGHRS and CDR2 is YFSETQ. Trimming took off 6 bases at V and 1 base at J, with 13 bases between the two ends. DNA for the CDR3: TGCGCCAGCACTCTGGGCGCGGGGAACACTGAAGCTTTCTTT. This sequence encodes CASTLGAGNTEAFF.

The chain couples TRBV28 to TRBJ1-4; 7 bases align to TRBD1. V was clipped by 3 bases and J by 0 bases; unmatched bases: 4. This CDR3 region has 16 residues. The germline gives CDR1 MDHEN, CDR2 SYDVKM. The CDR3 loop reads CASSLPTGATNEKLFF. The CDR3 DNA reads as TGTGCCAGCAGTTTGCCTACAGGGGCAACTAATGAAAAACTGTTTTTT.

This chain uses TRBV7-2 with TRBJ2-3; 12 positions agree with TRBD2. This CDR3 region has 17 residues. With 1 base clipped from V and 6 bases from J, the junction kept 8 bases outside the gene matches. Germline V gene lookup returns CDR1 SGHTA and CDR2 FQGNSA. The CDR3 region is CASSLGPSGGGQDTQYF. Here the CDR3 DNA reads TGTGCCAGCAGCTTAGGGCCTAGCGGGGGGGGACAGGATACGCAGTATTTT.

CDR3 nucleotides: TGCGCCAGCAGCCTCGAAGGAGGACGCGGATGGGATACGCAGTATTTT. This translates into CASSLEGGRGWDTQYF. The rearrangement links TRBV5-1 to TRBJ2-3; weak D call: TRBD2 (5 bases). Per the germline V gene, CDR1 is SGHRS and CDR2 is YFSETQ. CDR3 length: 16 residues. With 4 bases removed from V and 6 bases from J, the gap between germline ends came to 21 bases.

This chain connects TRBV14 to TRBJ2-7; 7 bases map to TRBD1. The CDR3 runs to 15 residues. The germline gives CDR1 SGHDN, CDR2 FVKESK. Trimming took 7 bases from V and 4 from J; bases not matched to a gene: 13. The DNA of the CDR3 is TGTGCCAGCACTTACCCCGACAGGGTTTGGTACGAGCAGTACGTC. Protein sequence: CASTYPDRVWYEQYV.

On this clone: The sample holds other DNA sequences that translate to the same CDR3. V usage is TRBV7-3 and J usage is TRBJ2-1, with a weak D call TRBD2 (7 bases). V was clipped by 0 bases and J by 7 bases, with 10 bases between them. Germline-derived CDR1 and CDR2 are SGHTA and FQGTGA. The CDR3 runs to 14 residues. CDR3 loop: CASSLTGGGNEQFF. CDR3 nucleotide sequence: TGTGCCAGCAGCTTAACAGGGGGGGGGAATGAGCAGTTCTTC.

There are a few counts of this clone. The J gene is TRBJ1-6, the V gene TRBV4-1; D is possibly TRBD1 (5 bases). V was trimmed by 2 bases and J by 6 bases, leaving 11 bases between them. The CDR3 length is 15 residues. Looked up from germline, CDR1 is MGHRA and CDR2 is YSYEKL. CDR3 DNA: TGCGCCAGCAGCCAATTATATCAGGGTAATTCACCCCTCCACTTT. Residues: CASSQLYQGNSPLHF.